This T cell receptor (beta chain) originates from a study of blood T cell repertoires in COVID-19. Study-wide context: Specimens from acute and convalescent COVID-19 originated in the United States, Italy and Spain. In each case, the material was cDNA or gDNA derived from T cells, B-cell-depleted T cells, or PBMCs.

Authors' data handling: Researchers report that nucleated cell counts were estimated from reference gene primer amplification. Assay: immunoSEQ multiplex PCR; the TCRdb copy retains only in-frame clones and omits some. Clone size and V and J calls were adopted from that table, with D and trimming inferred from the DNA. The top ten clones hold around 12% of a sample with about 240,000 clones, 80% to 85% of them seen once. The specimen sequenced was peripheral blood. The receptor's source is a woman in her sixties with active or convalescent COVID-19.

In DNA, the CDR3 is TGTGCCAGTCGAGAGGGACAGACACCAAATCAGCCCCAGCATTTT. Its translation is CASREGQTPNQPQHF. This chain uses TRBV19 with TRBJ1-5; TRBD1 agrees at 7 bases. With 8 bases clipped from V and 4 bases from J, the junction kept 11 bases outside the gene matches. CDR3 length: 15 residues. Germline CDR1 is LNHDA and CDR2 is SQIVND (reference sequence).